Listed below are T cell receptor beta chains from one sample, sequenced in a study of type 1 regulatory T cells. Antigens for these TCRs are unknown. TCRdb independently ran MiXCR on the reads; one entry per CDR3 protein. The sample carries about 62,000 distinct CDR3 sequences, 62% recorded once. The sequencing sample was made of cultured non-Tr1 T cells, either the whole culture or a sorted T cell fraction (not recorded which). These TCRs come from a human donor in good health. The CDR3 runs from the conserved cysteine through the conserved F or W. Fields, in order: CDR3 DNA, CDR3 protein, CDR3 length, clone size, V gene, D gene, J gene. A D gene is named only where the DNA matches it firmly. Where a row states a size, it is once, few, many or the class of an expanded clone; other rows omit it.

CDR3nt: TGTGCCAGCAGCTCGACCGGGACAGTGAACACTGAAGCTTTCTTT; CDR3aa: CASSSTGTVNTEAFF; len: 15; abundance: -; v_gene: TRBV13; d_gene: TRBD1; j_gene: TRBJ1-1
CDR3nt: TGTGCCAGCAGCCAATCGACAGTGACCTACAATGAGCAGTTCTTC; CDR3aa: CASSQSTVTYNEQFF; len: 15; abundance: -; v_gene: TRBV3-1; d_gene: -; j_gene: TRBJ2-1
CDR3nt: TGTGCCAGCAGCCATACCCAAGAGACCCAGTACTTC; CDR3aa: CASSHTQETQYF; len: 12; abundance: few; v_gene: TRBV14; d_gene: -; j_gene: TRBJ2-5
CDR3nt: TGTGCCATCAGCCCGGGACTAGCGGGAGGGGTCGATGAGCAGTTCTTC; CDR3aa: CAISPGLAGGVDEQFF; len: 16; abundance: -; v_gene: TRBV10-3; d_gene: TRBD2; j_gene: TRBJ2-1
CDR3nt: TGTGCCAGCAGCTTAACCTACGGAGGCGGAACCGGGGAGCTGTTTTTT; CDR3aa: CASSLTYGGGTGELFF; len: 16; abundance: -; v_gene: TRBV7-2; d_gene: -; j_gene: TRBJ2-2
CDR3nt: TGTGCCAGCTCGGGGGTCCAAGAGACCCAGTACTTC; CDR3aa: CASSGVQETQYF; len: 12; abundance: -; v_gene: TRBV6-5; d_gene: -; j_gene: TRBJ2-5
CDR3nt: TGTGCCATCAGAGCACAGGAGCTGAACACTGAAGCTTTCTTT; CDR3aa: CAIRAQELNTEAFF; len: 14; abundance: -; v_gene: TRBV10-3; d_gene: -; j_gene: TRBJ1-1
CDR3nt: TGTGCCAGCAGGCCAGACCAGACCGGGAGCAACAATGAGCAGTTCTTC; CDR3aa: CASRPDQTGSNNEQFF; len: 16; abundance: -; v_gene: TRBV6-1; d_gene: -; j_gene: TRBJ2-1
CDR3nt: TGTGCCAGCAGTGAACAAAGGCAGCCTACCTACGAGCAGTACTTC; CDR3aa: CASSEQRQPTYEQYF; len: 15; abundance: medium-sized; v_gene: TRBV2; d_gene: -; j_gene: TRBJ2-7
CDR3nt: TGTGCCAGCAGCGTTAGCGGGAGTGGCTACAATGAGCAGTTCTTC; CDR3aa: CASSVSGSGYNEQFF; len: 15; abundance: -; v_gene: TRBV9; d_gene: TRBD2; j_gene: TRBJ2-1
CDR3nt: TGTGCCAGCAGCTTATTAGGTTTAGATACGCAGTATTTT; CDR3aa: CASSLLGLDTQYF; len: 13; abundance: -; v_gene: TRBV7-2; d_gene: -; j_gene: TRBJ2-3
CDR3nt: TGTGCCACCAGTGACCCCGGACTAGCGGGAGGGCCCGCAGATACGCAGTATTTT; CDR3aa: CATSDPGLAGGPADTQYF; len: 18; abundance: few; v_gene: TRBV24-1; d_gene: TRBD2; j_gene: TRBJ2-3
CDR3nt: TGCGCCAGCAGCCAGGGGGGCAGGGGGCCGACAGATACGCAGTATTTT; CDR3aa: CASSQGGRGPTDTQYF; len: 16; abundance: -; v_gene: TRBV4-3; d_gene: TRBD1; j_gene: TRBJ2-3
CDR3nt: TGTGCCAGCACTAGCGTTACGGCCACAGATACGCAGTATTTT; CDR3aa: CASTSVTATDTQYF; len: 14; abundance: few; v_gene: TRBV6-5; d_gene: -; j_gene: TRBJ2-3
CDR3nt: TGTGCCAGCACCTCGGACGTTAATGAAAAACTGTTTTTT; CDR3aa: CASTSDVNEKLFF; len: 13; abundance: -; v_gene: TRBV7-9; d_gene: -; j_gene: TRBJ1-4
CDR3nt: TGCAGTGCTAGAGATCTAATAGCGGGAGTCGATGAGCAGTTCTTC; CDR3aa: CSARDLIAGVDEQFF; len: 15; abundance: -; v_gene: TRBV20-1; d_gene: TRBD2; j_gene: TRBJ2-1
CDR3nt: TGTGCCAGCAGCTTAATCCATCGGGAGCAGTTCTTC; CDR3aa: CASSLIHREQFF; len: 12; abundance: -; v_gene: TRBV7-2; d_gene: -; j_gene: TRBJ2-1
CDR3nt: TGTGCCACCAGCAGAGACTTGAGGACTAGCGGGGTCGGGGATACGCAGTATTTT; CDR3aa: CATSRDLRTSGVGDTQYF; len: 18; abundance: -; v_gene: TRBV15; d_gene: TRBD2; j_gene: TRBJ2-3
CDR3nt: TGTGCCAGCAGCCAATATACGAATGAGCAGTTCTTC; CDR3aa: CASSQYTNEQFF; len: 12; abundance: once; v_gene: TRBV7-9; d_gene: -; j_gene: TRBJ2-1
CDR3nt: TGCAGCGTCCTAGCGGGAGACAACAATGAGCAGTTCTTC; CDR3aa: CSVLAGDNNEQFF; len: 13; abundance: once; v_gene: TRBV29-1; d_gene: TRBD2; j_gene: TRBJ2-1
CDR3nt: TGTGCCAGCCGACGACTAGCGGCAGATACGCAGTATTTT; CDR3aa: CASRRLAADTQYF; len: 13; abundance: -; v_gene: TRBV5-5; d_gene: TRBD2; j_gene: TRBJ2-3
CDR3nt: TGTGCCAGCAGTGACAGGGTTCGAGAGCCCCAGCATTTT; CDR3aa: CASSDRVREPQHF; len: 13; abundance: once; v_gene: TRBV6-1; d_gene: -; j_gene: TRBJ1-5
CDR3nt: TGCAGTGCCCGTAGGCAGGGGGTGATGGCCGGGGAGCTGTTTTTT; CDR3aa: CSARRQGVMAGELFF; len: 15; abundance: -; v_gene: TRBV20-1; d_gene: TRBD1; j_gene: TRBJ2-2
CDR3nt: TGTGCCAGCAGTTTATCCACAGGGTACGAGCAGTACTTC; CDR3aa: CASSLSTGYEQYF; len: 13; abundance: few; v_gene: TRBV12-3/TRBV12-4; d_gene: -; j_gene: TRBJ2-7
CDR3nt: TGTGCCAGCAGCTCCCGGACGGGACTTCCACGCAATGAGCAGTTCTTC; CDR3aa: CASSSRTGLPRNEQFF; len: 16; abundance: -; v_gene: TRBV5-5; d_gene: -; j_gene: TRBJ2-1
CDR3nt: TGCAGTGCTAGAGAACAGGGGGCGCCGGACCAAGAGACCCAGTACTTC; CDR3aa: CSAREQGAPDQETQYF; len: 16; abundance: -; v_gene: TRBV20-1; d_gene: TRBD1; j_gene: TRBJ2-5
CDR3nt: TGTGCCAGCTCACCATTGGGGGCCAGGACTATCTCTGGAAACACCATATATTTT; CDR3aa: CASSPLGARTISGNTIYF; len: 18; abundance: -; v_gene: TRBV18; d_gene: -; j_gene: TRBJ1-3